This is a list of T cell receptor beta chains from one sample in a study of CD8 T cells in ankylosing spondylitis. Each CDR3 protein is one row after TCRdb ran MiXCR on the 5' RACE reads. Of more than 650,000 distinct CDR3 sequences in the sample, about an eighth were seen once. Sequences were obtained from blood, either unsorted or a sorted T cell fraction (not recorded which). These receptors came from a male donor with ankylosing spondylitis. Each CDR3 is given with its conserved first and last residue. D genes are given only for firm matches. Clone size, where shown, is once, few, many, or a class for clones that have expanded.

V	J	size	D	DNA	CDR3
TRBV10-3	TRBJ1-6	once	-	TGTGCCACCTTGGCCGGGACTGAGTATAATTCACCCCTCCACTTT	CATLAGTEYNSPLHF
TRBV20-1	TRBJ1-2	few	-	TGCAGTGCTAGAGATTATTCGTATGGCTACACCTTC	CSARDYSYGYTF
TRBV12-3/TRBV12-4	TRBJ1-4	-	-	TGTGCCAGGCCCGACGGACAGTGGAAAGAAAAACTGTTTTTT	CARPDGQWKEKLFF
TRBV4-3	TRBJ2-7	few	-	TGCGCCAGCAGCCAAGATCCAGCTAGGGGATCCTACGAGCAGTACTTC	CASSQDPARGSYEQYF
TRBV7-2	TRBJ2-7	-	TRBD2	TGTGCCAGCAGCCGGACTAGCGGGGGGGCCTACGAGCAGTACTTC	CASSRTSGGAYEQYF
TRBV10-3	TRBJ1-2	many	-	TGTGCCATCAGTGAGTCTCTGACAGGCAACTATGGCTACACCTTC	CAISESLTGNYGYTF
TRBV28	TRBJ2-3	-	-	TGTGCCAGCAGTTTACGGCAGGGAATCACAGATACGCAGTATTTT	CASSLRQGITDTQYF
TRBV20-1	TRBJ2-1	few	TRBD2	TGCAGTGCTGCCCCCCCAGCGGGAGGTTTGAATGAGCAGTTCTTC	CSAAPPAGGLNEQFF
TRBV6-5	TRBJ1-2	many	TRBD1	TGTGCCAGCAGTTACTCGGCCCATTTCGACAGGGGAGATGGCTACACCTTC	CASSYSAHFDRGDGYTF
TRBV5-1	TRBJ2-1	many	-	TGTGCCAGCAGCTTAGGGGGACTGAGCTACAATGAGCAGTTCTTC	CASSLGGLSYNEQFF
TRBV9	TRBJ2-1	-	TRBD2	TGTGCCAGCAGCGAGACTAGCGGGAGTTGGATTGAGCAGTTCTTC	CASSETSGSWIEQFF
TRBV5-1	TRBJ2-1	-	-	TGCGCCAGCAGCTCGACCACATTTTCGGGCCTCGGCAATGAGCAGTTCTTC	CASSSTTFSGLGNEQFF
TRBV6-1	TRBJ1-4	-	-	TGTGCCAGCAGTGAAGCCTCTTTCCTACTAAGAGGAGGTGAAAAACTGTTTTTT	CASSEASFLLRGGEKLFF
TRBV24-1	TRBJ2-5	few	TRBD1	TGTGCCACCAGCGGACAGGGCCTAGAGACCCAGTACTTC	CATSGQGLETQYF
TRBV20-1	TRBJ1-1	many	-	TGCAGTGCTAGAACAGGGTGGGGGGACACTGAAGCTTTCTTT	CSARTGWGDTEAFF
TRBV30	TRBJ2-7	few	TRBD1	TGTGCCGGACAGGGTTCCTACGAGCAGTACTTC	CAGQGSYEQYF
TRBV20-1	TRBJ2-7	few	-	TGCAGTGCCTCAGATAGAGGTAACTACGAGCAGTACTTC	CSASDRGNYEQYF
TRBV19	TRBJ1-2	few	-	TGTGCCAGTAGTATAGCCCGAGGGGTGAACTATGGCTACACCTTC	CASSIARGVNYGYTF
TRBV24-1	TRBJ2-7	-	TRBD1	TGTGCCACCAGTGACTCGGGACAGACGACCTACGAGCAGTACTTC	CATSDSGQTTYEQYF
TRBV5-1	TRBJ2-1	-	TRBD2	TGCGCCAGCAGCTTAGGGACTAGCGGGAGGGAGGGACTGGATGAGCAGTTCTTC	CASSLGTSGREGLDEQFF
TRBV6-5	TRBJ2-5	-	-	TGTGCCAGCAGTTACTCCGGCCTCATGAAGACCCAGTACTTC	CASSYSGLMKTQYF
TRBV10-1	TRBJ2-7	few	-	TGCGCCAGCAGTCCGGATATAGGGGTTTACGAGCAGTACTTC	CASSPDIGVYEQYF
TRBV20-1	TRBJ1-2	-	-	TGCAGTGCTAGCGTCAGGGGAAACTATGGCTACACCTTC	CSASVRGNYGYTF
TRBV10-3	TRBJ2-1	-	-	TGTGCCATCAGTGAGTCGATGGGGAGCTCCTACAATGAGCAGTTCTTC	CAISESMGSSYNEQFF
TRBV7-2	TRBJ1-1	few	-	TGTGCCAGCAGCTTAGAAATGGCAATGAACACTGAAGCTTTCTTT	CASSLEMAMNTEAFF
TRBV5-1	TRBJ1-2	-	-	TGCGCCAGCAGCTCTTCTGGGCACTATGGCTACACCTTC	CASSSSGHYGYTF
TRBV20-1	TRBJ2-5	few	TRBD2	TGCAGTGCTACACGGGAGGGGTTTATGTCTGAGACCCAGTACTTC	CSATREGFMSETQYF
TRBV5-1	TRBJ2-1	-	-	TGCGCCAGCAGCTTGTTTGCGGTGGGTGAGCAGTTCTTC	CASSLFAVGEQFF